This TCR beta chain was profiled in a study of cytomegalovirus exposure and HLA in healthy donors. The germline CDR1 and CDR2 sequences are SEHNR and FQNEAQ (reference sequence). The CDR3 is made up of 16 amino acids. The V gene end was trimmed by 4 bases and the J gene end by 8 bases; junction bases not matched to a gene: 12. Primers included in the PCR were 60 Vbeta and 13 Jbeta primers. The protocol was immunoSEQ multiplex PCR, while the TCRdb copy is restricted to in-frame clones and leaves out a portion. In the table there are around 300,000 clones, approximately 84% of which are singletons. Regarding this clone: Its antigen is still unknown.

Findings and caveats of the study: The study put under 200 TCR beta chains on its list as cytomegalovirus-associated.

The chain has TRBV7-9 and TRBJ1-4; 8 bases line up with TRBD1. The sequence was obtained from a woman between 40 and 55 years old in good health and CMV-seropositive. The sequencing sample was made of PBMCs. CDR3 coding DNA: TGTGCCAGCAGCTCGGAGACCCAGGGGGCTGGGGAAAAACTGTTTTTT. It is translated as CASSSETQGAGEKLFF.